This TCR beta chain was documented in a study of cytomegalovirus exposure and HLA in healthy donors. From germline, CDR1 is ENHRY and CDR2 SYGVKD. The V gene lost 3 bases and the J gene lost 5 bases, with 10 bases spanning the gap. This CDR3 has 14 residues. Comment on this clone: Its antigen is unidentified.

A multiplex PCR was run with 60 Vbeta primers and 13 Jbeta primers. Clones were read by immunoSEQ multiplex PCR, and TCRdb kept only the in-frame ones, dropping some. This repertoire shows 150,000 to 200,000 clones, 75% found once; its top ten account for about 7.7%. Each donor's status was that of a healthy bone marrow donor. Study findings and constraints: In a later analysis, V- and J-gene trimming of beta chains associated with a DCLRE1C missense variant, replicated independently. Fewer N-insertions than the approximately 610-donor mean were reportedly shown by an Asian-associated ancestry cluster in a later analysis. Most TCR sequences were rare, but some public TCRs occurred in many donors.

This receptor was taken from a woman between 40 and 55 years old in good health and CMV-seropositive. The chain combines TRBV10-3 with TRBJ2-2, with a tentative D call TRBD1 (6 bases). The sample consisted of PBMCs. The CDR3 DNA follows: TGTGCCATCAGTGACAGGGGATGGACCGGGGAGCTGTTTTTT. Translated: CAISDRGWTGELFF.